This T cell receptor (beta chain) was identified in a study of OX40 agonist ivuxolimab in advanced cancers. Profiling relied on immunoSEQ multiplex PCR, and the TCRdb table lists in-frame clones only, not all of them. The sample has 55,000 to 75,000 clones, about 79% seen once. This clone is labeled as medium-sized. Germline loops: CDR1 DFQATT, CDR2 SNEGSKA (reference sequence). V was clipped by 1 base and J by 9 bases, with 9 bases between them. This CDR3 has 11 residues. The material was CD4+ or CD8+ T cells sorted from blood, obtained in a trial of the OX40 agonist ivuxolimab. The receptor was derived from an adult with an advanced solid tumor such as melanoma, head and neck, liver or kidney cancer. The genes are TRBV20-1 and TRBJ1-1; the D is unclear. DNA of the CDR3: TGCAGTGCTAGAGGACTCGATCAAGCTTTCTTT. It codes for CSARGLDQAFF.